What follows are 4 T cell receptor beta chains derived from one specimen sequenced in a study of early T cells in non-severe SARS-CoV-2 infection. In TCRdb, the 5' RACE reads were re-called with MiXCR into one record per CDR3 protein. The table lists 50,000 to 75,000 distinct CDR3 sequences, more than 5.5% of them singletons. Sequencing used whole blood, obtained at baseline. The receptors derive from an adult who was a healthcare worker with PCR-confirmed SARS-CoV-2 infection or an uninfected control (not recorded which).

This clonotype was recorded many times. The CDR3 sequence is CASSLGSSGTSTDTQYF. Written as DNA, the CDR3 is TGTGCCAGCAGCTTAGGATCTAGCGGTACTAGCACAGATACGCAGTATTTT. The rearrangement links TRBV7-8 to TRBJ2-3, with 7 bases identical to TRBD2. The V and J ends lost 1 base and 0 bases, in that order; junction bases with no gene match: 7. There are 17 residues in the CDR3. The germline CDR1 and CDR2 sequences are SGHVS and FQNEAQ.

There are many counts of this clonotype. The chain employs TRBV20-1 and TRBJ2-7; tentatively, D is TRBD2 (5 bases). Trimming left V 2 bases short and J 2 bases short, with 13 bases between. Germline V gene lookup returns CDR1 DFQATT and CDR2 SNEGSKA (reference sequence). This CDR3 has 14 amino acids. The CDR3 loop reads CSARPFRGTYEQYF. The CDR3 DNA is TGCAGTGCTAGACCCTTTCGAGGGACCTACGAGCAGTACTTC.

The CDR3 DNA reads TGTGCCAGCAGACACCCGATCAACACTGAAGCTTTCTTT. This sequence encodes CASRHPINTEAFF. The chain joins TRBV2 to TRBJ1-1; D unresolved. The V and J ends lost 6 bases and 2 bases respectively, with 10 bases between them. CDR1 and CDR2 from the germline V gene are SNHLY and FYNNEI. The CDR3 runs 13 residues.

V gene TRBV15 combines with J gene TRBJ2-1; D may be TRBD2 (6 bases). From germline, CDR1 is LNHNV and CDR2 YYDKDF (reference sequence). V was shortened by 1 base and J by 5 bases, with 12 bases between the two germline ends. CDR3 size: 15 residues. CDR3 in DNA: TGTGCCACCAGCAGAGGGGCTAGCGAAAACAATGAGCAGTTCTTC. Its protein is CATSRGASENNEQFF.